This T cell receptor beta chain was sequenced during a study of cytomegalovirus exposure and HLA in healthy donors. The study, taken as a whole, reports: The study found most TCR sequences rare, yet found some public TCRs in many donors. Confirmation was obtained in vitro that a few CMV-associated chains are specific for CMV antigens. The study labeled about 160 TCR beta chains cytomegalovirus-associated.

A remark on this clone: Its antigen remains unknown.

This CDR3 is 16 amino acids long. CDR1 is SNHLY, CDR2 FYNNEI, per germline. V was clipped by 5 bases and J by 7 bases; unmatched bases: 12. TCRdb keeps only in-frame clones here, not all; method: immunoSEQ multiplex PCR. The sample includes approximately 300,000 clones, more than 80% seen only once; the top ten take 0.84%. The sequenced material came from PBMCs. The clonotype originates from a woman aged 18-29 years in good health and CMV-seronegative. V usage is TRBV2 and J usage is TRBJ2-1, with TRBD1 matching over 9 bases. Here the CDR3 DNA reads TGTGCCAGCAGTTATATTGGACAGGGGCGACCTAATGAGCAGTTCTTC. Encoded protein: CASSYIGQGRPNEQFF. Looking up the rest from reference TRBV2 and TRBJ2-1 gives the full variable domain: EPEVTQTPSHQVTQMGQEVILRCVPISNHLYFYWYRQILGQKVEFLVSFYNNEISEKSEIFDDQFSVERPDGSNFTLKIRSTKLEDSAMYFCASSYIGQGRPNEQFFGPGTRLTVL.